In its sample, the clone carrying this TCR beta chain was seen many times. TCRdb ran MiXCR on the 5' RACE reads and lists one entry per CDR3 protein. Of 60,000 to 90,000 distinct CDR3 sequences in the sample, roughly a tenth were seen once. This sample is drawn from a study of neurological immune-mediated disorders. The time point: longitudinal time-point 1 (baseline). Unsorted libraries were generated from 2 million PBMCs held at -80 degrees C. With 2 bases removed from V and 3 bases from J, the gap between germline ends came to 11 bases. The CDR3 sequence is 14 residues long. The germline V gene encodes CDR1 DFQATT and CDR2 SNEGSKA (reference sequence).

The chain carries TRBV20-1 and TRBJ2-1, with D perhaps matching TRBD1 or TRBD2 (5 bases each). The clonotype comes from a man aged 25-45 years in good health. Input material: PBMCs. The CDR3 DNA sequence: TGCAGTGCTAGATCGGGACCGATCTACAATGAGCAGTTCTTC. Protein product: CSARSGPIYNEQFF.